The present entry profiles one TCR beta chain with its context. What it recognizes is unknown. Libraries were prepared by immunoSEQ multiplex PCR; TCRdb keeps only in-frame clonotypes and omits some of them. The table shows more than 95,000 clones, with roughly 87% occurring only once. The data derive from a study of cytomegalovirus exposure and HLA in healthy donors. Overall study: The use of the same platform for the approximately 130 validation repertoires and the approximately 670 first-cohort repertoires was reported by a later analysis.

Study-level findings and limits: Reports showed the classifier diagnosing cytomegalovirus status with high specificity and sensitivity. A subsequent analysis found that TCR clusters from the first cohort also tended to co-occur in the roughly 120 validation repertoires, with about 93% of cluster scores above 0. For most TCR sequences rarity was the rule, although some public TCRs occurred in many donors.

The specimen sequenced was PBMCs. The sequence came from a woman aged 18-29 years in good health and CMV-seronegative.

The CDR3 here is CASKEGDTGYTF. CDR3 DNA sequence: TGTGCCAGCAAGGAGGGTGACACTGGCTACACCTTC. J is TRBJ1-2 and V is TRBV25-1; D call uncertain. This CDR3 comprises 12 residues. The V and J ends lost 7 bases and 7 bases respectively, with 13 bases between them. From germline, CDR1 is MGHDK and CDR2 SYGVNS.